Sequencing of this T cell receptor (beta chain) was carried out in a study of cytomegalovirus exposure and HLA in healthy donors. CDR1 is MNHEY and CDR2 is SVGAGI in the germline V gene. The CDR3 runs to 15 residues. Between the trimmed V and J ends, which lost 2 bases and 7 bases, there was a span of 14 bases. PCR amplification relied on 60 Vbeta primers (plus 13 Jbeta primers). Clones were read by immunoSEQ multiplex PCR, and TCRdb kept only the in-frame ones, dropping some. Of some 150,000 clones listed, about 9.1% are singletons. This clone was seen only a few times. The chain links TRBV6-5 to TRBJ1-4, with D possibly being TRBD1 (5 bases). Sequenced input: PBMCs. The clonotype comes from a woman aged 40 to 55 in good health and CMV-seropositive. CDR3 in DNA: TGTGCCAGCAGTTACATAACAGGTCTTGGTGAAAAACTGTTTTTT. It translates to CASSYITGLGEKLFF.